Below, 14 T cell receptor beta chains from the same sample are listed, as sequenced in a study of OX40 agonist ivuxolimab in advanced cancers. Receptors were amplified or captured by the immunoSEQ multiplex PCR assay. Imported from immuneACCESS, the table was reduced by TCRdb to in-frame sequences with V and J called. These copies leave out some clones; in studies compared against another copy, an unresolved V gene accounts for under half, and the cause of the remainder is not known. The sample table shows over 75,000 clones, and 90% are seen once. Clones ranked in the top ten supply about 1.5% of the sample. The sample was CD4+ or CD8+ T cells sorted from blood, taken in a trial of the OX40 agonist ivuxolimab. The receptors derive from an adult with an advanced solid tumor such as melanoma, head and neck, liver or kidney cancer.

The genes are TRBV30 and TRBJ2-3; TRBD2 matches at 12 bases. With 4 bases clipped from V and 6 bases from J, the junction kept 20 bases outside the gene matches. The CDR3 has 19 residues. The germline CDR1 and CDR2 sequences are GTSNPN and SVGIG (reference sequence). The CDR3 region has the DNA TGTGCCTGGACCCCACTCCTCCGGGCTAGCGGGAGGGCCTGGGATACGCAGTATTTT. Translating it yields CAWTPLLRASGRAWDTQYF.

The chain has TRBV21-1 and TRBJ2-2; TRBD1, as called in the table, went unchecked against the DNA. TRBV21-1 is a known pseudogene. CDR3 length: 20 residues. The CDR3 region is CASSKTGEAGQTLLAGELFF. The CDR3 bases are TGTGCCAGCAGCAAAACCGGGGAGGCGGGACAGACTCTTCTGGCCGGGGAGCTGTTTTTT.

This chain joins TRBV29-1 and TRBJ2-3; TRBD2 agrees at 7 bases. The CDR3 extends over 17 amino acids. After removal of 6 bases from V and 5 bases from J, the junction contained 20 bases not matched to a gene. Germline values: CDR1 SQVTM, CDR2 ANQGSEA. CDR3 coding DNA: TGCAGCGTCGAACGTATCGGGAGGCAGCTCCCTGGAGATACGCAGTATTTT. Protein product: CSVERIGRQLPGDTQYF.

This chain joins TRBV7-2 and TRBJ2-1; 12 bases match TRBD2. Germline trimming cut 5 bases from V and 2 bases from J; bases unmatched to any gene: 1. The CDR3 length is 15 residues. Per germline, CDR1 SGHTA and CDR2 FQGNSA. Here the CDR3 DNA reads TGTGCCAGCAGCCGGACTAGCGGGGCCTACAATGAGCAGTTCTTC. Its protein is CASSRTSGAYNEQFF.

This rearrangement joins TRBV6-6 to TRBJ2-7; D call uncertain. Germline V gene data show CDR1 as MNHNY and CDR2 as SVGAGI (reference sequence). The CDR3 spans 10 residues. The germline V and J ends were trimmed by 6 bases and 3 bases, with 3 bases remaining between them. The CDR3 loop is CASRSYEQYF. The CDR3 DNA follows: TGTGCCAGCAGAAGCTACGAGCAGTACTTC.

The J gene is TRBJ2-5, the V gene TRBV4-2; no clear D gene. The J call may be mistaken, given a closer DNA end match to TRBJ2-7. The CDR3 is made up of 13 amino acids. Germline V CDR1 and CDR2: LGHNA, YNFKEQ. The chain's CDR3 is CASSQVGVYEQYF. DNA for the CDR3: TGTGCCAGCAGCCAAGTTGGGGTCTACGAGCAGTACTTC.

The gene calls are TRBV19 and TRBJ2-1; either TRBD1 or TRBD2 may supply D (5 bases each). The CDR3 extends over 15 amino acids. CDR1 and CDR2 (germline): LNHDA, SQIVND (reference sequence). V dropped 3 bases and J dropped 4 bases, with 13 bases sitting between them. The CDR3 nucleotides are TGTGCCAGTAGTATTGAGGATTGGGGGTACAATGAGCAGTTCTTC. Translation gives CASSIEDWGYNEQFF.

CDR3 DNA sequence: TGTGCCAGCAGCTTAGACAGGGCCCCCCAAGAGACCCAGTACTTC. The encoded protein is CASSLDRAPQETQYF. The V gene is TRBV11-3, the J gene TRBJ2-5; a weak D match, TRBD1 (5 bases). V lost 0 bases to trimming and J lost 1 base, with 9 bases between them. The germline V gene has CDR1 SGHNT and CDR2 YENEEA. CDR3 length equals 15 residues.

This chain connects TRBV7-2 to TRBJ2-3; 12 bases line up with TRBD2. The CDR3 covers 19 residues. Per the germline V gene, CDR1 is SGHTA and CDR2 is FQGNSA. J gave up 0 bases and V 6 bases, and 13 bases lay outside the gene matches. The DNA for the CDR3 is TGTGCCAGCAGACCCCGTCGTCTAGCGGGGGGGCCTAGCACAGATACGCAGTATTTT. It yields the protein CASRPRRLAGGPSTDTQYF.

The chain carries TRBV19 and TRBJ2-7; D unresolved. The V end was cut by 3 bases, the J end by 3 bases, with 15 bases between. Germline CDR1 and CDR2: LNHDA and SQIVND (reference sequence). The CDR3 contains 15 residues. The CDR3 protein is CASSMPMVGFYEQYF. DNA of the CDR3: TGTGCCAGTAGTATGCCAATGGTGGGGTTCTACGAGCAGTACTTC.

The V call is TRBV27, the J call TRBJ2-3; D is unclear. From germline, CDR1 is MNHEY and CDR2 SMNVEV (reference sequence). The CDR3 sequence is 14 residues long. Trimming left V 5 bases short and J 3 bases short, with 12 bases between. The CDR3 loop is CASSPAGLTDTQYF. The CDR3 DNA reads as TGTGCCAGCAGTCCGGCCGGATTAACAGATACGCAGTATTTT.

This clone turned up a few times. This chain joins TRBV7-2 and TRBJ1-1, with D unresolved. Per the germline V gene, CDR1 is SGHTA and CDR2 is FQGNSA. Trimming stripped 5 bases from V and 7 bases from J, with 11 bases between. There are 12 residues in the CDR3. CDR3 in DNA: TGTGCCAGCAGCATCCCCAGTCGTGAAGCTTTCTTT. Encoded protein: CASSIPSREAFF.

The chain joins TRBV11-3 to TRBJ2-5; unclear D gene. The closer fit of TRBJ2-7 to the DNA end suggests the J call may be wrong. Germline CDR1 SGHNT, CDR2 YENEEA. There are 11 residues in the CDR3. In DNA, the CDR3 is TGTGCCAGCAGCAACTCCTACGAGCAGTACTTC. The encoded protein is CASSNSYEQYF.

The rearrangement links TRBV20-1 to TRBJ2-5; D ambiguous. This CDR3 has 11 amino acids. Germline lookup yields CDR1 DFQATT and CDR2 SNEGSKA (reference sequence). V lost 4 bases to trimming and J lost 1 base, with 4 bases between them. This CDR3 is CSANSQETQYF. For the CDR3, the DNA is TGCAGTGCTAACTCCCAAGAGACCCAGTACTTC.